These 26 T cell receptor beta chains were all obtained from the same sample, sequenced in a study of T cells in tuberculosis. Clones were read by immunoSEQ multiplex PCR, and TCRdb kept only the in-frame ones, dropping some. The table records 25,000 to 35,000 clones, 92% of them present only once. Stated time point: new active TB diagnosis, blood taken before or within 7 days of starting treatment. The sequencing here drew on PBMCs, taken at tuberculosis diagnosis. The receptors were gathered from an adult with tuberculosis.

The J gene is TRBJ1-2, the V gene TRBV4-2; D is uncertain. With 2 bases removed from V and 3 bases from J, the gap between germline ends came to 13 bases. Germline-derived CDR1 and CDR2 are LGHNA and YNFKEQ. The CDR3 is 15 amino acids. Written as DNA, the CDR3 is TGTGCCAGCAGCCAATCACTCGGGTCCTACTATGGCTACACCTTC. Protein: CASSQSLGSYYGYTF.

V gene TRBV4-1 combines with J gene TRBJ1-4; 8 bases map to TRBD1. Germline CDR1 MGHRA, CDR2 YSYEKL. The CDR3 has 16 residues. J was trimmed by 8 bases and V by 1 base; bases with no gene match: 9. Written as DNA, the CDR3 is TGCGCCAGCAGCCAAGTAGGGCGGGACAGGAACGAAAAACTGTTTTTT. It specifies CASSQVGRDRNEKLFF.

The chain has TRBV13 and TRBJ2-1, with 10 positions matching TRBD1. The junction had 7 bases not matched to a gene; V was cut back by 1 base and J by 10 bases. The CDR3 contains 15 residues. The germline gives CDR1 PRHDT, CDR2 FYEKMQ (reference sequence). The CDR3 DNA is TGTGCCAGCAGCTTAGTGGACAGGGGGAGGTACGAGCAGTTCTTC. It codes for CASSLVDRGRYEQFF.

The chain has TRBV28 and TRBJ1-1; a weak D match, TRBD1 (5 bases). Germline loops: CDR1 MDHEN, CDR2 SYDVKM. This CDR3 region has 12 residues. The germline V and J ends were trimmed by 6 bases and 10 bases, with 15 bases remaining between them. In DNA, the CDR3 is TGTGCCAGCAGCCAATTCCCGGGGGGAGCTTTCTTT. Its translation: CASSQFPGGAFF.

This chain joins TRBV6-6 and TRBJ1-1; 10 positions match TRBD1. This CDR3 is built from 13 residues. J was trimmed by 2 bases and V by 10 bases; bases with no gene match: 4. Germline V lookup: CDR1 MNHNY, CDR2 SVGAGI (reference sequence). The CDR3 nucleotides read TGTGCCACCGAGACAGGGGGCAACACTGAAGCTTTCTTT. Protein sequence: CATETGGNTEAFF.

The chain links TRBV27 to TRBJ1-1, with 7 bases that match TRBD1. Germline CDR1 MNHEY, CDR2 SMNVEV (reference sequence). The CDR3 sequence is 14 residues long. Trimming cost V 2 bases and J 0 bases; bases outside gene matches: 0. In nucleotides, the CDR3 is TGTGCCAGCAGTTTAGACAGGGTGAACACTGAAGCTTTCTTT. Translated: CASSLDRVNTEAFF.

The V call is TRBV18, the J call TRBJ1-4; D gene uncertain. The CDR3 runs 15 residues. Trimming took off 6 bases at V and 0 bases at J, with 11 bases between the two ends. Germline lookup yields CDR1 KGHSH and CDR2 LQKENI. The CDR3 DNA reads TGTGCCAGCTCCTATATAGGAGCAACTAATGAAAAACTGTTTTTT. Translated: CASSYIGATNEKLFF.

The chain links TRBV2 to TRBJ2-3, with 11 bases that match TRBD2. Germline CDR1 SNHLY, CDR2 FYNNEI. CDR3 size: 16 residues. J was trimmed by 3 bases and V by 8 bases; bases with no gene match: 10. This CDR3 is CASGYLTSGITDTQYF. The CDR3 DNA reads as TGTGCCAGCGGCTACCTGACTAGCGGGATAACAGATACGCAGTATTTT.

The CDR3 nucleotides read TGTGCCAGCTCACCAGAACACACTAACTATGGCTACACCTTC. Protein: CASSPEHTNYGYTF. The chain is built from TRBV18 and TRBJ1-2; D is ambiguous. The germline gives CDR1 KGHSH, CDR2 LQKENI. V was shortened by 2 bases and J by 0 bases, with 7 bases between the two germline ends. This CDR3 is built from 14 residues.

This clone is large in the sample. The chain links TRBV11-1 to TRBJ1-5; D is ambiguous. CDR1 and CDR2 from the germline V gene are SGHAT and FQDESV (reference sequence). The germline V and J ends were trimmed by 6 bases and 3 bases, with 9 bases remaining between them. CDR3 length: 13 amino acids. CDR3 protein: CASSTQSNQPQHF. The CDR3 DNA reads as TGTGCCAGCAGTACACAGTCCAATCAGCCCCAGCATTTT.

The chain joins TRBV6-5 to TRBJ2-7; TRBD1 matches at 11 bases. Trimming removed 2 bases from V and 3 bases from J; junction bases left unmatched: 3. Germline V lookup: CDR1 MNHEY, CDR2 SVGAGI. This CDR3 has 15 amino acids. Here the CDR3 reads CASSYIGTGGYEQYF. The CDR3 region has the DNA TGTGCCAGCAGTTACATAGGGACAGGGGGCTACGAGCAGTACTTC.

The V gene is TRBV15, the J gene TRBJ2-7; tentatively, D is TRBD1 (6 bases). The germline V gene encodes CDR1 LNHNV and CDR2 YYDKDF (reference sequence). The CDR3 contains 13 residues. V was trimmed by 6 bases and J by 3 bases, leaving 12 bases between them. CDR3 nucleotides: TGTGCCACCAGACCGACAGGAATCTACGAGCAGTACTTC. Amino acid sequence: CATRPTGIYEQYF.

This clone was picked up one time. In DNA, the CDR3 is TGTGCCAGCAGCTCAACAGGGACGTTGGGCGAGCAGTACTTC. As protein: CASSSTGTLGEQYF. The chain joins TRBV6-6 to TRBJ2-7, with TRBD1 as a possible D gene (6 bases). The CDR3 is made up of 14 amino acids. Trimming pared 6 bases from V and 6 bases from J, leaving 18 bases between. Germline CDR1 MNHNY, CDR2 SVGAGI (reference sequence).

The chain combines TRBV27 with TRBJ1-4; the D is unclear. Germline CDR1 MNHEY, CDR2 SMNVEV (reference sequence). V shed 8 bases and J shed 7 bases, with 17 bases lying between them. The CDR3 runs to 14 residues. Written as DNA, the CDR3 is TGTGCCAGCTGTTCGGGGTGGGCTCGTGAAAAACTGTTTTTT. Translating it yields CASCSGWAREKLFF.

The chain combines TRBV11-2 with TRBJ1-1; D unclear. Germline CDR1 and CDR2: SGHAT and FQNNGV. V was shortened by 1 base and J by 0 bases, with 9 bases between the two germline ends. This CDR3 has 15 residues. CDR3 region: CASSLGQAMNTEAFF. CDR3 sequence (DNA): TGTGCCAGCAGCTTAGGGCAGGCTATGAACACTGAAGCTTTCTTT.

J is TRBJ2-1 and V is TRBV7-9; perhaps TRBD2 as D (5 bases). V lost 4 bases and J 0 bases, leaving 10 bases between the germline ends. The CDR3 spans 15 residues. Germline-derived CDR1 and CDR2 are SEHNR and FQNEAQ (reference sequence). The CDR3 DNA reads TGTGCCAGCAGCTCCGACTACCGCTCCTACAATGAGCAGTTCTTC. It codes for CASSSDYRSYNEQFF.

V and J are TRBV6-1 and TRBJ2-5; D remains unclear. Trimming took off 5 bases at V and 5 bases at J, with 18 bases between the two ends. CDR3 length: 15 residues. Germline-derived CDR1 and CDR2 are MNHNS and SASEGT. The CDR3 loop reads CASSPLGWSHETQYF. In DNA form, the CDR3 reads TGTGCCAGCAGTCCCTTGGGTTGGAGCCACGAGACCCAGTACTTC.

For this clone: An end of the junction does not agree with germline; a read error may underlie this. The chain recombines TRBV18 with TRBJ1-2, with 9 bases aligning to TRBD1. This CDR3 spans 16 amino acids. Germline values: CDR1 KGHSH, CDR2 LQKENI. In nucleotides, the CDR3 is TGTGCCAGCTCAGCACCCGGGACAGGGATGGGTTATGGCTACACCTTC. Translated: CASSAPGTGMGYGYTF.

This rearrangement joins TRBV10-3 to TRBJ1-5, with TRBD1 identical over 8 bases. This CDR3 region has 13 residues. The germline V gene encodes CDR1 ENHRY and CDR2 SYGVKD. V was clipped by 6 bases and J by 2 bases; unmatched bases: 0. The chain's CDR3 is CAIRQGGNQPQHF. The CDR3 bases are TGTGCCATCAGACAGGGGGGCAATCAGCCCCAGCATTTT.

The chain combines TRBV5-4 with TRBJ2-1; a possible D gene is TRBD2 (8 bases). Germline values: CDR1 SGHNT, CDR2 YYREEE (reference sequence). The CDR3 runs to 16 residues. V dropped 4 bases and J dropped 7 bases, with 21 bases sitting between them. In DNA, the CDR3 is TGTGCCAGCAGCCCCCAGGGGGGACTAGTGGAGAATGAGCAGTTCTTC. This translates into CASSPQGGLVENEQFF.

V gene TRBV2 combines with J gene TRBJ1-4, with a possible D match to TRBD1 (5 bases). This CDR3 has 13 residues. Trimming left V 8 bases short and J 6 bases short, with 13 bases between. Germline CDR1 reads SNHLY; CDR2 reads FYNNEI. In DNA form, the CDR3 reads TGTGCCAGCCAGGGCCGAGTGGATGAAAAACTGTTTTTT. Translated, it gives CASQGRVDEKLFF.

The chain couples TRBV5-8 to TRBJ1-5; 11 nucleotides agree with TRBD1. The CDR3 covers 14 residues. After removal of 3 bases from V and 5 bases from J, the junction contained 1 base not matched to a gene. Germline V gene lookup returns CDR1 SGHTS and CDR2 YDEGEE. CDR3 loop: CASSWTGGDQPQHF. Written as DNA, the CDR3 is TGTGCCAGCAGCTGGACAGGGGGCGATCAGCCCCAGCATTTT.

The chain recombines TRBV18 with TRBJ2-1; 12 nucleotides match TRBD2. The J segment lost 8 bases and the V segment lost 2 bases, leaving 4 bases of the junction unmatched. The CDR3 totals 15 residues. Germline V gene data show CDR1 as KGHSH and CDR2 as LQKENI. CDR3 residues: CASSPGLAGSDEQFF. As DNA, the CDR3 is TGTGCCAGCTCACCAGGACTAGCGGGAAGTGATGAGCAGTTCTTC. The variable domain in full, completed from reference TRBV18 and TRBJ2-1, reads NAGVMQNPRHLVRRRGQEARLRCSPMKGHSHVYWYRQLPEEGLKFMVYLQKENIIDESGMPKERFSAEFPKEGPSILRIQQVVRGDSAAYFCASSPGLAGSDEQFFGPGTRLTVL.

The gene calls are TRBV6-1 and TRBJ1-4; D not certain. The V gene lost 0 bases and the J gene lost 6 bases, with 11 bases spanning the gap. CDR3 size: 15 residues. Germline CDR1 MNHNS, CDR2 SASEGT. CDR3 DNA: TGTGCCAGCAGTGAAGCCTTTCCTTCCGATGAAAAACTGTTTTTT. Its translation: CASSEAFPSDEKLFF.

V gene TRBV7-2 combines with J gene TRBJ2-7; D gene uncertain. V dropped 5 bases and J dropped 0 bases, with 2 bases sitting between them. Germline CDR1 SGHTA, CDR2 FQGNSA. The CDR3 is 11 amino acids. CDR3 sequence (DNA): TGTGCCAGCAGCCGCTCCTACGAGCAGTACTTC. This encodes CASSRSYEQYF.

CDR3 residues: CASSRTHIQEGYGYTF. In DNA, the CDR3 is TGTGCCAGTAGTAGAACCCACATTCAGGAGGGATATGGCTACACCTTC. V and J are TRBV19 and TRBJ1-2; D gene ambiguous. Germline V gene data show CDR1 as LNHDA and CDR2 as SQIVND (reference sequence). The CDR3 runs 16 residues. V lost 4 bases and J 5 bases, leaving 20 bases between the germline ends.